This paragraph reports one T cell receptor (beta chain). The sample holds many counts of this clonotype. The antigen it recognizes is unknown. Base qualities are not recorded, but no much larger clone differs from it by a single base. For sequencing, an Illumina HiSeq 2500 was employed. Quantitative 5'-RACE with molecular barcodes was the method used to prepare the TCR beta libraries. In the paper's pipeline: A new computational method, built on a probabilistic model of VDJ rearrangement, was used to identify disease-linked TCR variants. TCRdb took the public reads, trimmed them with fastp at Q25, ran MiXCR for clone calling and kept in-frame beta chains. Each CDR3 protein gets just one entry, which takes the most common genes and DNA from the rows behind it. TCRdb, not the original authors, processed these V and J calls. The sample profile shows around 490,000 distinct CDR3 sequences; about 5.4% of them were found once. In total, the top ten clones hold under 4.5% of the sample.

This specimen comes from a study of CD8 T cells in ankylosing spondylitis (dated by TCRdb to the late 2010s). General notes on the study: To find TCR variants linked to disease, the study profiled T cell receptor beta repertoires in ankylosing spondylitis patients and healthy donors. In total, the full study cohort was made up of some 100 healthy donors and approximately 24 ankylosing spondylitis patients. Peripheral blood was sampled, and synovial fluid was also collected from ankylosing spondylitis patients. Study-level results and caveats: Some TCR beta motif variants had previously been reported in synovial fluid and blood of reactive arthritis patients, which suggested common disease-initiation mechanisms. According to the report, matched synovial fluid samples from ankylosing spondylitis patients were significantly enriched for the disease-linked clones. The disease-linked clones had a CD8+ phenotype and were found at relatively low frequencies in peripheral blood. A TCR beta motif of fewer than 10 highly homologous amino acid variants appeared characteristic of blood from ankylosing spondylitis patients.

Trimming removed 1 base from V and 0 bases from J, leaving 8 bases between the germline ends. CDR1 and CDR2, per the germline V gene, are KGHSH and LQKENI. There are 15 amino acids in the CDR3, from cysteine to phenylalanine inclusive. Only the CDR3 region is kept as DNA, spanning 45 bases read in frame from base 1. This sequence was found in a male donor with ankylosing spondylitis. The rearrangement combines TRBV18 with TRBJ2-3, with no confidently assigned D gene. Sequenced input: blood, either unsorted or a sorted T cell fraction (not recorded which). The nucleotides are TGTGCCAGCTCACCACTTGTTTCCAGCACAGATACGCAGTATTTT. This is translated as CASSPLVSSTDTQYF.